Below are 9 T cell receptor beta chains sequenced from a single sample in a study of blood T cell repertoires in COVID-19. TCRdb keeps only in-frame clones here, not all; method: immunoSEQ multiplex PCR. The table has under 200,000 clones, over 80% seen once. The sample taken for sequencing was PBMCs or T cells enriched from blood (not recorded which). Receptors were obtained from a woman in her fifties or sixties who had recovered from COVID-19.

This clone was seen more than once but under ten times. The J gene is TRBJ2-2, the V gene TRBV14, with a tentative D call TRBD2 (6 bases). This CDR3 spans 19 amino acids. CDR1 is SGHDN, CDR2 FVKESK, per germline. Trimming stripped 4 bases from V and 3 bases from J, with 24 bases between. The CDR3 DNA is TGTGCCAGCAGCCCGGGCTGGAGGGAGACACCCTGGCACACCGGGGAGCTGTTTTTT. Residues: CASSPGWRETPWHTGELFF.

This rearrangement joins TRBV2 to TRBJ1-1; no clear D. The V end lost 6 bases, the J end lost 8 bases, and 19 bases lay between the germline ends. Germline loops: CDR1 SNHLY, CDR2 FYNNEI. The length of the CDR3 is 14 residues. For the CDR3, the DNA is TGTGCCAGCAGGACACTACGTGAGGGAACCGAAGCTTTCTTT. It translates to CASRTLREGTEAFF.

V is TRBV6-5 and J is TRBJ1-1; 7 bases fit TRBD1. CDR1 and CDR2 (germline): MNHEY, SVGAGI. The ends lost 6 bases at V and 8 bases at J; junction bases unmatched: 3. This CDR3 has 11 amino acids. The CDR3 reads CASSQGQEAFF. The CDR3 DNA reads TGTGCCAGCAGCCAGGGACAGGAAGCTTTCTTT.

The CDR3 is CASSSNRGPGNTIYF. In nucleotides, the CDR3 is TGTGCCAGCAGCTCCAACAGGGGGCCTGGAAACACCATATATTTT. The chain is built from TRBV7-3 and TRBJ1-3; 9 nucleotides match TRBD1. The CDR3 runs to 15 residues. Germline V lookup: CDR1 SGHTA, CDR2 FQGTGA. Trimming cost V 4 bases and J 2 bases; bases outside gene matches: 3.

The rearrangement links TRBV5-6 to TRBJ2-7; no reliable D call. Trimming shortened V by 0 bases and J by 3 bases, and 7 bases separated the two germline ends. In germline, CDR1 is SGHDT, CDR2 YYEEEE. This CDR3 contains 13 residues. The CDR3 DNA sequence: TGTGCCAGCAGCTTGGGGAACAGCTACGAGCAGTACGTC. It codes for CASSLGNSYEQYV.

The chain has TRBV25-1 and TRBJ2-2; tentative D call: TRBD2 (5 bases). CDR1 MGHDK and CDR2 SYGVNS come from the germline V gene. The CDR3 sequence is 15 residues long. V was clipped by 8 bases and J by 10 bases, with 23 bases between them. CDR3 sequence reads: CASRGLSGDPEELFF. Here the CDR3 DNA reads TGTGCCAGCCGAGGCCTTTCCGGGGATCCGGAGGAGCTGTTTTTT.

The chain is built from TRBV5-6 and TRBJ1-6; perhaps TRBD1 as D (5 bases). The CDR3 sequence is 15 residues long. The germline gives CDR1 SGHDT, CDR2 YYEEEE. The ends were cut back, 0 bases at V and 10 bases at J, with 14 bases in the middle. The chain's CDR3 is CASSLALGVRSPLHF. The DNA for the CDR3 is TGTGCCAGCAGCTTGGCCCTAGGGGTTCGGTCACCCCTCCACTTT. Combining the CDR3 with reference TRBV5-6 and TRBJ1-6 gives the whole variable domain DAGVTQSPTHLIKTRGQQVTLRCSPKSGHDTVSWYQQALGQGPQFIFQYYEEEERQRGNFPDRFSGHQFPNYSSELNVNALLLGDSALYLCASSLALGVRSPLHFGNGTRLTVT.

This chain links TRBV28 with TRBJ1-5; D gene uncertain. Germline values: CDR1 MDHEN, CDR2 SYDVKM. Trimming cost V 6 bases and J 0 bases, with 12 bases left between them. The CDR3 loop spans 15 amino acids. The CDR3 DNA reads TGTGCCAGCAGGATCAGTCCGATTAGCAATCAGCCCCAGCATTTT. Protein product: CASRISPISNQPQHF.

This clone was seen just once. CDR3 DNA: TGTGCCAGCAGTGACAGGGGGCGAACTGAAGCTTTCTTT. Its protein product is CASSDRGRTEAFF. The chain employs TRBV6-1 and TRBJ1-1; 8 bases fit TRBD1. CDR3 length: 13 residues. The J segment lost 5 bases and the V segment lost 3 bases, leaving 2 bases of the junction unmatched. Germline V gene lookup returns CDR1 MNHNS and CDR2 SASEGT.